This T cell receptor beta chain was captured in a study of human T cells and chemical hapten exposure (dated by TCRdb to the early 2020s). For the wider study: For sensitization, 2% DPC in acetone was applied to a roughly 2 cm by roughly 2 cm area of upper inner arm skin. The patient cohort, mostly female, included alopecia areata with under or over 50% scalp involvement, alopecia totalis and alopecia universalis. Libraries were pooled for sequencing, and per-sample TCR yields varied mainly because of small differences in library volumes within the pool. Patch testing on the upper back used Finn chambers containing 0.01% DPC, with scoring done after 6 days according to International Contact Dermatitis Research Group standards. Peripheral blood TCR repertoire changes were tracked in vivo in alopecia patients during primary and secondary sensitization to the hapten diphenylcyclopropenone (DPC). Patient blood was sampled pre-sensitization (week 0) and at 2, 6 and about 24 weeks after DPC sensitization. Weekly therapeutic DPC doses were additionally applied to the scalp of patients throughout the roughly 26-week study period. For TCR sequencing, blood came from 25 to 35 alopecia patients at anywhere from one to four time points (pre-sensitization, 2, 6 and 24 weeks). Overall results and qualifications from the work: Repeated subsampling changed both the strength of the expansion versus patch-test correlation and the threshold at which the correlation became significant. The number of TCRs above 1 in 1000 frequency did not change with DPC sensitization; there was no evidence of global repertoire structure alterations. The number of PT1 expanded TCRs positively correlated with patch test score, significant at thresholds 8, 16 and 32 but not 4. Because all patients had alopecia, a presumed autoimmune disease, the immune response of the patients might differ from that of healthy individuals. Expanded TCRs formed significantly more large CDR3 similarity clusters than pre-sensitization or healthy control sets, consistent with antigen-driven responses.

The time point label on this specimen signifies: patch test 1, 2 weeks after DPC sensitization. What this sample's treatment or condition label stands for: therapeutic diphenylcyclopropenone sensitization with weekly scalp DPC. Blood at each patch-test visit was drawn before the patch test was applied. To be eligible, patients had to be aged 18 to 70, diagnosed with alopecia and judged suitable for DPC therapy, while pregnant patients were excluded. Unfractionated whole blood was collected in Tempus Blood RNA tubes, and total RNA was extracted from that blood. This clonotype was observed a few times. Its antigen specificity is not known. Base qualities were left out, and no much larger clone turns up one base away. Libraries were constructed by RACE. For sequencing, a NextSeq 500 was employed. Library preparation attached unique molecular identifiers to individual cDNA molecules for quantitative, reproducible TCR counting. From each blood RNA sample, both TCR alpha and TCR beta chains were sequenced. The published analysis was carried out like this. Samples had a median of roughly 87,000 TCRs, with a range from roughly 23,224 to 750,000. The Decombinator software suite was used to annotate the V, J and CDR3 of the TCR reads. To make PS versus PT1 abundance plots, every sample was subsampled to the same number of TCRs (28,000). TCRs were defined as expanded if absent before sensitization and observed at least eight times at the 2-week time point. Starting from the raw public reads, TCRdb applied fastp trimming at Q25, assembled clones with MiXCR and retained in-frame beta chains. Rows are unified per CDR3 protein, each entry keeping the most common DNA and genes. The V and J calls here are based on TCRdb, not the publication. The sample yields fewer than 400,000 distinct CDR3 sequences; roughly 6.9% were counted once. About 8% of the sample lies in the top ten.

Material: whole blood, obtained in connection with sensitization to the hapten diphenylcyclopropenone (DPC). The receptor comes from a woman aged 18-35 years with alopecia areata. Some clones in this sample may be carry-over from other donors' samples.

The CDR3 amino acid sequence is: CSAAQTVGNTIYF. Read as DNA, the sequence is TGCAGTGCTGCACAGACGGTTGGAAACACCATATATTTT. The chain is encoded by TRBV20-1 joined to TRBJ1-3, with an unclear D gene assignment. The germline V gene encodes CDR1 DFQATT and CDR2 SNEGSKA (reference sequence). The CDR3, from cysteine to phenylalanine, totals 13 residues. The retained sequence is limited to the CDR3, 39 bases, with the frame set at the first base. V is reduced by 5 bases and J by 3 bases, leaving a spacing of 11 bases between them.